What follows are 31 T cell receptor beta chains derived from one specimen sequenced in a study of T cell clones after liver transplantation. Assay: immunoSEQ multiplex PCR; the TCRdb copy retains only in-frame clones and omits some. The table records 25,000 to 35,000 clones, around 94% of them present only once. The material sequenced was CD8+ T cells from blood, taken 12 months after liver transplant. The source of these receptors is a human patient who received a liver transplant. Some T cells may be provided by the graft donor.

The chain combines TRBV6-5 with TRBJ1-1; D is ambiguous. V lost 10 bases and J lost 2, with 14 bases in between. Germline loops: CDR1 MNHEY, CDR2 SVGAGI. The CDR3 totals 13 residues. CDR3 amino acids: CATSPLFNTEAFF. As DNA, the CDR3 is TGTGCCACCTCCCCCCTTTTTAACACTGAAGCTTTCTTT.

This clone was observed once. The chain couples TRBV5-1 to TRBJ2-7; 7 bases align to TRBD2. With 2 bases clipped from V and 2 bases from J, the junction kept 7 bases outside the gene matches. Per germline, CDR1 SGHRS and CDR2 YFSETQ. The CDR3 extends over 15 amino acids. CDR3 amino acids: CASSFDGGSPYEQYF. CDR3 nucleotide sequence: TGCGCCAGCAGCTTTGACGGCGGGAGCCCCTACGAGCAGTACTTC.

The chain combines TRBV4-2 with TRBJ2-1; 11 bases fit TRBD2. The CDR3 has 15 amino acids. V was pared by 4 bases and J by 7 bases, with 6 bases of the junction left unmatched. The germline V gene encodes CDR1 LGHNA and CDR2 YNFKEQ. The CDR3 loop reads CASSLLAGGNNEQFF. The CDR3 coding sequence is TGTGCCAGCAGCCTCCTAGCGGGAGGTAATAATGAGCAGTTCTTC.

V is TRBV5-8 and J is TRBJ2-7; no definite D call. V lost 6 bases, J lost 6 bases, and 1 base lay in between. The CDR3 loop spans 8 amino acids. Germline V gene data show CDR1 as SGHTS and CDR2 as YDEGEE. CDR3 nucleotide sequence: TGTGCCAGCACCGAGCAGTACTTC. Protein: CASTEQYF. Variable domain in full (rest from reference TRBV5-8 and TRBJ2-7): EAGVTQSPTHLIKTRGQQATLRCSPISGHTSVYWYQQALGLGLQFLLWYDEGEERNRGNFPPRFSGRQFPNYSSELNVNALELEDSALYLCASTEQYFGPGTRLTVT.

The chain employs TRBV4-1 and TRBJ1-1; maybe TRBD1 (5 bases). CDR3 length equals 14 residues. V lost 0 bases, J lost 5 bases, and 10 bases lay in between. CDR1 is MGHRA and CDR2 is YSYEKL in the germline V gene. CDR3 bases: TGCGCCAGCAGCCAAGAAGCGGGGGGAACTGAAGCTTTCTTT. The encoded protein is CASSQEAGGTEAFF.

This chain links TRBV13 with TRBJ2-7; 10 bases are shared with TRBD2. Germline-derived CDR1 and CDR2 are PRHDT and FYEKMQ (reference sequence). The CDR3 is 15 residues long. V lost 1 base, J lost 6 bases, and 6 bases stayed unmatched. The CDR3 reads CASSLAGLAESEQYF. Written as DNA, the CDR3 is TGTGCCAGCAGCTTAGCCGGACTAGCGGAGAGCGAGCAGTACTTC.

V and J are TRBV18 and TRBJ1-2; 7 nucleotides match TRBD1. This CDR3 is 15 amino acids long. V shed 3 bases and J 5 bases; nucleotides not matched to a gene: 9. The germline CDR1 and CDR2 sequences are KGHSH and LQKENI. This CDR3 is CASSPEGGVVYGYTF. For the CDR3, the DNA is TGTGCCAGCTCACCTGAAGGGGGCGTCGTTTATGGCTACACCTTC.

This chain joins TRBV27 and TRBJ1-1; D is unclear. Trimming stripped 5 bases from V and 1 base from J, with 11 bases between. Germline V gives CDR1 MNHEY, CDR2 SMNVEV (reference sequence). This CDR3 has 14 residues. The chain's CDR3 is CASSETDWNTEAFF. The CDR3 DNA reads TGTGCCAGCAGTGAAACGGACTGGAACACTGAAGCTTTCTTT.

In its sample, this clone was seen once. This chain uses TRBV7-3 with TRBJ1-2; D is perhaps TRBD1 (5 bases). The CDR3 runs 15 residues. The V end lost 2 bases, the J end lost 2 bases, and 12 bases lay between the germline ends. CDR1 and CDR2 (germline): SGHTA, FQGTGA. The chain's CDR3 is CASSLAPGLNYGYTF. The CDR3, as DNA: TGTGCCAGCAGCTTAGCGCCGGGACTGAACTATGGCTACACCTTC.

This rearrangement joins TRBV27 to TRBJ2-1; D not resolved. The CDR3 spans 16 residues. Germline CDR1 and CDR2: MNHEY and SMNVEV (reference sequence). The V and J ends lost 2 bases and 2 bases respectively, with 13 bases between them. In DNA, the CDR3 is TGTGCCAGCAGTTTAGTCTACGGCGGAACCTACAATGAGCAGTTCTTC. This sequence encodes CASSLVYGGTYNEQFF.

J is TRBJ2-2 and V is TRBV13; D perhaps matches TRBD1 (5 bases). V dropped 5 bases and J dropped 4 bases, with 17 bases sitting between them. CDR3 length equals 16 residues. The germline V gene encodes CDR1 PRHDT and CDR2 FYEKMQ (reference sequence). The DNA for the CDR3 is TGTGCCAGCAGCGAAACAGGTTTTGGCGGCACCGGGGAGCTGTTTTTT. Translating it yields CASSETGFGGTGELFF.

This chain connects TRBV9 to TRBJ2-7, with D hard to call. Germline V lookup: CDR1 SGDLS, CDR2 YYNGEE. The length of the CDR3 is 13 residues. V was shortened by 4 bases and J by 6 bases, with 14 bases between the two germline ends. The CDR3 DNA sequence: TGTGCCAGCAGCAACCGACTGGGCCGCGAGCAGTACTTC. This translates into CASSNRLGREQYF.

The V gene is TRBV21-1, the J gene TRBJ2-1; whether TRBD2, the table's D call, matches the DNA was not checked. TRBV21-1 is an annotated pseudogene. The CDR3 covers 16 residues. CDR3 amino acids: CASKGQRGGPYNEQFF. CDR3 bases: TGTGCCAGCAAGGGGCAGAGGGGGGGCCCCTACAATGAGCAGTTCTTC.

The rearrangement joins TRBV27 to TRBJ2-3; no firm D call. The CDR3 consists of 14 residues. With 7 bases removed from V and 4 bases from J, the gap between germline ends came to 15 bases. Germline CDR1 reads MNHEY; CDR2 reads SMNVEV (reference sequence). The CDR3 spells CASTYTPQADTQYF. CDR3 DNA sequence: TGTGCCAGCACTTATACACCTCAGGCAGATACGCAGTATTTT.

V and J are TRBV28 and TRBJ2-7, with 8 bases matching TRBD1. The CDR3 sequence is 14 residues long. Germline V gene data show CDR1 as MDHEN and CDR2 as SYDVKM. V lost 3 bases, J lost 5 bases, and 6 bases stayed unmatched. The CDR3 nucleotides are TGTGCCAGCAGTTTTTCCAGGGGGCACCACGAGCAGTACTTC. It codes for CASSFSRGHHEQYF.

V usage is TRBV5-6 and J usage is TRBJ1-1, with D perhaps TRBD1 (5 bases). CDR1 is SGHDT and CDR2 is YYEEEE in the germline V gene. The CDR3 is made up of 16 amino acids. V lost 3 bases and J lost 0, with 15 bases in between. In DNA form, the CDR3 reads TGTGCCAGCAGCTGGGCCTCCGACAGACTGAACACTGAAGCTTTCTTT. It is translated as CASSWASDRLNTEAFF.

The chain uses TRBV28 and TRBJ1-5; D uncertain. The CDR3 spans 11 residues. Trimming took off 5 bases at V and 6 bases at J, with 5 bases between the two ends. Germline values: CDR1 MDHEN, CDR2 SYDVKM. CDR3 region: CASSLTQPQHF. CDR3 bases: TGTGCCAGCAGTCTAACTCAGCCCCAGCATTTT. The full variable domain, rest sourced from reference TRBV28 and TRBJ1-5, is DVKVTQSSRYLVKRTGEKVFLECVQDMDHENMFWYRQDPGLGLRLIYFSYDVKMKEKGDIPEGYSVSREKKERFSLILESASTNQTSMYLCASSLTQPQHFGDGTRLSIL.

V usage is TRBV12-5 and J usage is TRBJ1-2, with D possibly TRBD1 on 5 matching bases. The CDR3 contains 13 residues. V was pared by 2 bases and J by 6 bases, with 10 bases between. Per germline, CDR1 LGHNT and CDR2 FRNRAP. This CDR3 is CASGLPLTDGYTF. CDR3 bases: TGTGCTAGTGGTTTGCCTTTGACAGATGGCTACACCTTC.

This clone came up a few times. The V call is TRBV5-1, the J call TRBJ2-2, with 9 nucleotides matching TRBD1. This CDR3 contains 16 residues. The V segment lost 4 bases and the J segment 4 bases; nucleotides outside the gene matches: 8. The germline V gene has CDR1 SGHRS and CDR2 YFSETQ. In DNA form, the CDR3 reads TGCGCCAGCAGCCCCGGGACAGGGTGGGGCACCGGGGAGCTGTTTTTT. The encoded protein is CASSPGTGWGTGELFF. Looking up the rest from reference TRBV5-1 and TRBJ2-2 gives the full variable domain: KAGVTQTPRYLIKTRGQQVTLSCSPISGHRSVSWYQQTPGQGLQFLFEYFSETQRNKGNFPGRFSGRQFSNSRSEMNVSTLELGDSALYLCASSPGTGWGTGELFFGEGSRLTVL.

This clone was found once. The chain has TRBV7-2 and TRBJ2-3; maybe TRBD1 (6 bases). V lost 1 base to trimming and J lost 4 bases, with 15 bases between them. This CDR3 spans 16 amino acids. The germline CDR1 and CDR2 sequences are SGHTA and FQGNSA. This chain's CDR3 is CASSLDRAYGADTQYF. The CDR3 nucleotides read TGTGCCAGCAGCTTAGACAGGGCATATGGGGCAGATACGCAGTATTTT. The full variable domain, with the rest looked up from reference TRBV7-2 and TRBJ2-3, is GAGVSQSPSNKVTEKGKDVELRCDPISGHTALYWYRQSLGQGLEFLIYFQGNSAPDKSGLPSDRFSAERTGGSVSTLTIQRTQQEDSAVYLCASSLDRAYGADTQYFGPGTRLTVL.

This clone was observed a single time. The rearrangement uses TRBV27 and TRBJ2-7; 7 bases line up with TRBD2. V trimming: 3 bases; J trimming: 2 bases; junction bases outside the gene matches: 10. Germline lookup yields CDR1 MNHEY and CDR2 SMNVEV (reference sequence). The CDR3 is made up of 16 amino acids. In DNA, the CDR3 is TGTGCCAGCAGTTTCCAGAGCGGGATTGTCCCCTACGAGCAGTACTTC. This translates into CASSFQSGIVPYEQYF.

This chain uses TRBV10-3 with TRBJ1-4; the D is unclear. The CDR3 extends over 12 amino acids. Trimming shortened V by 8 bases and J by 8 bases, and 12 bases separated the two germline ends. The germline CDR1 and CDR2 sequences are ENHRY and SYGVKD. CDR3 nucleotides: TGTGCCATCGGGGAAGATCGGGAAAAACTGTTTTTT. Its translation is CAIGEDREKLFF.

The CDR3 region is CASSYSRGYEQYF. In nucleotides, the CDR3 is TGTGCCAGCAGTTACTCGAGGGGCTACGAGCAGTACTTC. The chain has TRBV6-5 and TRBJ2-7, with D tentatively TRBD1 or TRBD2 (5 bases each). This CDR3 region has 13 residues. Trimming stripped 0 bases from V and 3 bases from J, with 6 bases between. Germline CDR1 and CDR2: MNHEY and SVGAGI.

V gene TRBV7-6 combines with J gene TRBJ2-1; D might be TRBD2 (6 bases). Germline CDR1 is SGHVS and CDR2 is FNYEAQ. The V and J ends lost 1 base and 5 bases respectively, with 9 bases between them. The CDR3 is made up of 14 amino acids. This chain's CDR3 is CASSLGGLNNEQFF. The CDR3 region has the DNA TGTGCCAGCAGCTTAGGGGGACTGAACAATGAGCAGTTCTTC.

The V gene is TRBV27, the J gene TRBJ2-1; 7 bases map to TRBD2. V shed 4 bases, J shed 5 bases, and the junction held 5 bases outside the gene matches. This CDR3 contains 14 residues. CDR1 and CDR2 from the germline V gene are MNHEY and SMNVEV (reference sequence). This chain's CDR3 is CASSWREYNNEQFF. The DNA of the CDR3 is TGTGCCAGCAGTTGGCGGGAGTATAACAATGAGCAGTTCTTC.

CDR3 residues: CSVREVNYNEQFF. The CDR3 DNA sequence: TGCAGCGTAAGAGAGGTAAACTACAATGAGCAGTTCTTC. The rearrangement uses TRBV29-1 and TRBJ2-1; no clear D gene. Germline V gives CDR1 SQVTM, CDR2 ANQGSEA. V was cut by 6 bases and J by 3 bases, with 12 bases left in between. This CDR3 contains 13 residues.

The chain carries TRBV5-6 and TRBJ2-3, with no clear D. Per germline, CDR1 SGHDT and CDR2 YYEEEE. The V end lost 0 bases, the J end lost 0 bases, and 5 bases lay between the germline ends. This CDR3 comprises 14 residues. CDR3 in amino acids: CASSLAGSTDTQYF. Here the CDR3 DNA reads TGTGCCAGCAGCTTGGCGGGTAGCACAGATACGCAGTATTTT.

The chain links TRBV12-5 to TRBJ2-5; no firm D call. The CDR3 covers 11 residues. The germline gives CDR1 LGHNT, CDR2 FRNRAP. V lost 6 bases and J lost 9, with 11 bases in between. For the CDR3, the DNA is TGTGCTAGTGGAACGACGAACTCCCAGTACTTC. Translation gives CASGTTNSQYF. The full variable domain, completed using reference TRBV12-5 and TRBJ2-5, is DARVTQTPRHKVTEMGQEVTMRCQPILGHNTVFWYRQTMMQGLELLAYFRNRAPLDDSGMPKDRFSAEMPDATLATLKIQPSEPRDSAVYFCASGTTNSQYFGPGTRLLVL.

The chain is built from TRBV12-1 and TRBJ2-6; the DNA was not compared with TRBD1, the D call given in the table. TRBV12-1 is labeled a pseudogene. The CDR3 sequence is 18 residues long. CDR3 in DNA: TGTGCCAGCAGCCGTTTGTATATAGGACAAAGTCGGGCCAACGTCCTGACTTTC. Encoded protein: CASSRLYIGQSRANVLTF.

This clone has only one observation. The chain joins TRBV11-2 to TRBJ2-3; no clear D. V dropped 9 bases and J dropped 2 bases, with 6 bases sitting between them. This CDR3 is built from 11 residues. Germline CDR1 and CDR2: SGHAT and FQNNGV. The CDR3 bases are TGTGCCAGTTTCAACACAGATACGCAGTATTTT. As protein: CASFNTDTQYF.

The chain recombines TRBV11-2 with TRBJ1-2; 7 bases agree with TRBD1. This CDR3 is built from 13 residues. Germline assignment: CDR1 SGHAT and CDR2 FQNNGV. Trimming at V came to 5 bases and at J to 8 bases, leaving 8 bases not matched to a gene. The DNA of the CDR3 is TGTGCCAGCAGCACACAGGGGCTTTCGGGCTACACCTTC. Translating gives CASSTQGLSGYTF.